This TCR beta chain comes out of a study of blood T cells in healthy people across ages. Together with a sample-barcoded 5' primer, a J-beta primer mix was included in a second PCR lasting about 6 to 11 cycles. TCRdb independently ran MiXCR on the 5' RACE reads; one entry per CDR3 protein. The table shows 1.5 million to 2 million distinct CDR3 sequences, with about 28% occurring only once. It was ten milliliters of peripheral blood that were drawn from each donor. Germline assignment: CDR1 MNHEY and CDR2 SVGAGI. The V gene lost 6 bases and the J gene lost 0 bases, with 8 bases spanning the gap. The CDR3 is made up of 13 amino acids. This clonotype was seen ten or more times. Its antigen is not identified. Points from the study as a whole: When set beside aged donors, long-lived donors presented more naive CD4+ cells and higher diversity.

The specimen was blood. The TCR was taken from a woman aged 30 to 39 in good health. The chain combines TRBV6-5 with TRBJ1-2; D possibly corresponds to TRBD1 (5 bases). This CDR3 is CASRRGTNYGYTF. Written as DNA, the CDR3 is TGTGCCAGCAGAAGGGGTACTAACTATGGCTACACCTTC.